The rows below give T cell receptor beta chains drawn from one sample of a study of T-cell reconstitution after alpha-beta-depleted transplantation in children. TCRdb re-called the PCR reads through MiXCR, storing one row per CDR3 protein. The sample contains over 150,000 distinct CDR3 sequences, approximately 7% of which appear only once. Specimen: PBMCs, collected before TCRalphabeta/CD19-depleted stem cell transplant. The receptors derive from a boy aged 2 to 10 with acute lymphoblastic leukemia, due to receive a stem cell transplant. CDR3s include the opening cysteine and the closing phenylalanine or tryptophan. The D gene is left open where the match is weak. Clone sizes are given selectively: once, few, many, or a class where the clone is expanded.

>TRBJ1-6|TRBV28|NA|few
CASSYPMGFGNSPLHF
TGTGCCAGCAGTTACCCGATGGGGTTTGGCAATTCACCCCTCCACTTT
>TRBJ2-1|TRBV20-1|TRBD2|many
CSASSVAGDSYNEQFF
TGCAGTGCTTCTTCCGTAGCGGGCGATTCCTACAATGAGCAGTTCTTC
>TRBJ2-5|TRBV13|TRBD1|many
CASSPRTGGLQETQYF
TGTGCCAGCAGCCCCCGGACAGGGGGGCTCCAAGAGACCCAGTACTTC
>TRBJ2-1|TRBV6-5|TRBD1|many
CAATGVGEQFF
TGTGCCGCCACAGGGGTAGGTGAGCAGTTCTTC
>TRBJ1-1|TRBV29-1|TRBD1|many
CSVVGTGIEAFF
TGCAGCGTTGTCGGGACAGGGATTGAAGCTTTCTTT
>TRBJ2-5|TRBV27|NA|NA
CASSPLQGQETQYF
TGTGCCAGCAGTCCCCTACAGGGCCAAGAGACCCAGTACTTC
>TRBJ2-1|TRBV4-2|TRBD1|many
CASSHAWDRGAKDEQFF
TGTGCCAGCAGCCATGCATGGGACAGGGGCGCGAAAGATGAGCAGTTCTTC
>TRBJ2-1|TRBV7-9|NA|few
CASSSTRLGAGYNEQFF
TGTGCCAGCAGCTCGACGCGTCTAGGGGCCGGCTACAATGAGCAGTTCTTC
>TRBJ2-7|TRBV2|NA|few
CASRGQFYEQYF
TGTGCCAGCAGAGGACAGTTCTACGAGCAGTACTTC
>TRBJ2-3|TRBV25-1|NA|many
CASSGDTDTQYF
TGTGCCAGCAGTGGGGACACAGATACGCAGTATTTT
>TRBJ2-1|TRBV5-1|NA|NA
CASSLVLGTNNEQFF
TGCGCCAGCAGCTTAGTGTTGGGGACGAACAATGAGCAGTTCTTC
>TRBJ2-3|TRBV7-9|NA|many
CASKVSGTDTQYF
TGTGCCAGCAAGGTTTCGGGCACAGATACGCAGTATTTT